This T cell receptor beta chain is drawn from a study of cytomegalovirus exposure and HLA in healthy donors. Study background: Sequencing of about 179 million T cells in an earlier analysis found around 100 million unique TCR beta sequences.

General observations from the study: In vitro, a few CMV-associated chains proved specific for CMV antigens.

A word on this clone: Its specificity is unknown.

Everyone who donated was a healthy bone marrow donor. The PCR contained 60 Vbeta and 13 Jbeta primers. TCRdb's copy holds only in-frame clones and misses some; the assay was immunoSEQ multiplex PCR. The sample has about 160,000 clones, and its top ten clones hold roughly 1.3%. This TCR came from a woman in her fifties or sixties in good health and CMV-seronegative. Source material: PBMCs.

This CDR3 is CATSRDGGEYEQYF. The CDR3 DNA follows: TGTGCCACCAGCAGAGATGGGGGCGAGTACGAGCAGTACTTC. V and J are TRBV15 and TRBJ2-7, with D perhaps matching TRBD1 (6 bases). CDR3 size: 14 residues. Germline lookup yields CDR1 LNHNV and CDR2 YYDKDF (reference sequence). Trimming took 0 bases from V and 4 from J, leaving 10 bases between them.